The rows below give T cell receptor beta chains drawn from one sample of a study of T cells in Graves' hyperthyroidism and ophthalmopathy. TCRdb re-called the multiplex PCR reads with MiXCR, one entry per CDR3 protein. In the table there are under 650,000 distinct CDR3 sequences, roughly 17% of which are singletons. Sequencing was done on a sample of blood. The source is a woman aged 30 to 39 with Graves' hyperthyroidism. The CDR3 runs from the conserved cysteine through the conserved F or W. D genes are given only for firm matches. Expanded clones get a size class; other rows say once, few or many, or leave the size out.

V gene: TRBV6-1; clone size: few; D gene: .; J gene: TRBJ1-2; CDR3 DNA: TGTGCCAGTGTAGGATGGACAGACGAAAACTATGGCTACACCTTC; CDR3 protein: CASVGWTDENYGYTF
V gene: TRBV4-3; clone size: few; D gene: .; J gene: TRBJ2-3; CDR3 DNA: TGCGCCAGCAGCCAAGAGCCTAGCACAGATACGCAGTATTTT; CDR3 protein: CASSQEPSTDTQYF
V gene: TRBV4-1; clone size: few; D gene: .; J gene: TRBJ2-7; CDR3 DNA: TGCGCCAGCAGCCGGGAGGACTTAACCTACGAGCAGTACTTC; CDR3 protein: CASSREDLTYEQYF
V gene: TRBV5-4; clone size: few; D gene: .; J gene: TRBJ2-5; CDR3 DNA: TGTGCCAGCAGCTCGGGGGGCCGGGACCAAGAGACCCAGTACTTC; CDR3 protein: CASSSGGRDQETQYF
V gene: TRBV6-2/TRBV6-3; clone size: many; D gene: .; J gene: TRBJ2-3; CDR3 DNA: TGTGCCAGCAGCTACCTGGGTGATACGCAGTATTTT; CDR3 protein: CASSYLGDTQYF
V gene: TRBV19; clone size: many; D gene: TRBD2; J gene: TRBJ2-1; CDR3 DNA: TGTGCCAGTAGCCGAATTCGGGGCAGCGGGAAGGCATCCTACAATGAGCAGTTCTTC; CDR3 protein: CASSRIRGSGKASYNEQFF
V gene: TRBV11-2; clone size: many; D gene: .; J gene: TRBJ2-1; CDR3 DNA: TGTGCCAGCAGCCCCCTAATAAATGAGCAGTTCTTC; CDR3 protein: CASSPLINEQFF
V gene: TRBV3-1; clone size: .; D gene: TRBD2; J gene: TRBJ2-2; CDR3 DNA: TGTGCCAGCAGCCAAGACTTGGGTCTAGCGGGAGAACCTAACGGGGAGCTGTTTTTT; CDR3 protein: CASSQDLGLAGEPNGELFF
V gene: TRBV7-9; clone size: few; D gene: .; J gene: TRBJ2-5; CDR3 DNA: TGTGCCAGCAGCTTAGAGATTGGGTCGGGGACCCAGTACTTC; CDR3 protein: CASSLEIGSGTQYF
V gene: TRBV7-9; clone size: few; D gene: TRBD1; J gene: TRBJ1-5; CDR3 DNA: TGTGCCAGCAGCTTCGCGACAGGGGGCAATCAGCCCCAGCATTTT; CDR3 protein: CASSFATGGNQPQHF
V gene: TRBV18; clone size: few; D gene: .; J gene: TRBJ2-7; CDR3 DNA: TGTGCCAGCTCCCCAAGAGGAATCCCCTACGAGCAGTACTTC; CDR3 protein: CASSPRGIPYEQYF
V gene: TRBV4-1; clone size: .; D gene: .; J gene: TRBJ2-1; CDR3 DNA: TGCGCCAGCAGCCATTCTACAGGAGAAATTAATGAGCAGTTCTTC; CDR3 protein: CASSHSTGEINEQFF
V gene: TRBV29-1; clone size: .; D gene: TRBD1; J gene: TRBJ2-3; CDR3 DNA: TGCAGCGTTGAAGACAACAGGGGAACAGATACGCAGTATTTT; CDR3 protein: CSVEDNRGTDTQYF
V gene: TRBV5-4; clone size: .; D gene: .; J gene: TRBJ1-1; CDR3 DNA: TGTGCCAGCAGCTTGGCGGGGGCTATCATGAACACTGAAGCTTTCTTT; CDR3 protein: CASSLAGAIMNTEAFF
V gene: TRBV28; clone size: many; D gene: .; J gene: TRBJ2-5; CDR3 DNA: TGTGCCAGCAGCCAGGCGCTAGTGGTCCAAGAGACCCAGTACTTC; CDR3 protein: CASSQALVVQETQYF
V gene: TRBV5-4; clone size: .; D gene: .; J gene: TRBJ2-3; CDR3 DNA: TGTGCCAGCAGCCAAGATTCCAGCTGGCGTACAGATACGCAGTATTTT; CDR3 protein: CASSQDSSWRTDTQYF
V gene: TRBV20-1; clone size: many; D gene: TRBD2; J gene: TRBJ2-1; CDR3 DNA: TGCAGTGCTAGCCCTCTTTCGGGACTAGCGGGAAATAATGAGCAGTTCTTC; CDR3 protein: CSASPLSGLAGNNEQFF
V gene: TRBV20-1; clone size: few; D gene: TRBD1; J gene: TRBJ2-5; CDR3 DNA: TGCAGTGCCAACACGCAGGGGGCTAAGGTCCAGTACTTC; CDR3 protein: CSANTQGAKVQYF
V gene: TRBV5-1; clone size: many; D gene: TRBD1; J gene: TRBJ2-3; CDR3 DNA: TGCGCCAGCAGTCCTCGACAGGGTGTGACAGATACGCAGTATTTT; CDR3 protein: CASSPRQGVTDTQYF
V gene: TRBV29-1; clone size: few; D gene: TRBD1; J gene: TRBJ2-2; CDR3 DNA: TGCAGCGCCGGGGGGACAGGGAGCACCGGGGAGCTGTTTTTT; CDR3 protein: CSAGGTGSTGELFF
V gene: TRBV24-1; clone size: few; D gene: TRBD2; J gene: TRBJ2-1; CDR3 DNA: TGTGCCACCAGTGATTTGATTAGCGGGAGCCTGATGCAGTTCTTC; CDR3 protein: CATSDLISGSLMQFF
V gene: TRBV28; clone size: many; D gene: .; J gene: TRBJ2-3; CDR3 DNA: TGTGCCAGCAGTTTGAGGGTGATGGATACGCAGTATTTT; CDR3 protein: CASSLRVMDTQYF
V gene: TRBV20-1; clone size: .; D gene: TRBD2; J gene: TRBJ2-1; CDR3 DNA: TGCAGTGCTAGACATCCCGTAGCGGGAGCACCGCCCTACAATGAGCAGTTCTTC; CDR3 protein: CSARHPVAGAPPYNEQFF
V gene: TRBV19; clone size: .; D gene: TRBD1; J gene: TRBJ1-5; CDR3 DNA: TGTGCCAGTAGTACTGACAGGGTCAGCGGTCTTAGCAATCAGCCCCAGCATTTT; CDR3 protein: CASSTDRVSGLSNQPQHF
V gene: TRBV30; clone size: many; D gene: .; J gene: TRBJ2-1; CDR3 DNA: TGTGCCTGGAGTGCGGGGGTCAATGAGCAGTTCTTC; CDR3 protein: CAWSAGVNEQFF
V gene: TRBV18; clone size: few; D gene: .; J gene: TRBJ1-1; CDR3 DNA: TGTGCCAGCTCACAAGGACAGACTATGAACACTGAAGCTTTCTTT; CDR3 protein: CASSQGQTMNTEAFF
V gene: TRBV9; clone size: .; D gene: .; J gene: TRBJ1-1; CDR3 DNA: TGTGCCAGCAGCCCTACGAGCACCTGGGGCACTGAAGCTTTCTTT; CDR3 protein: CASSPTSTWGTEAFF
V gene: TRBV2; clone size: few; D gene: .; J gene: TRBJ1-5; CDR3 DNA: TGTGCCAGCAGTGAGGAGAGACAGGATCAGCCCCAGCATTTT; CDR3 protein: CASSEERQDQPQHF
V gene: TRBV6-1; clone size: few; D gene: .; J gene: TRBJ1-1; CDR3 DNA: TGTGCCAGCAGTCGGGGGCCACTACCTAACACTGAAGCTTTCTTT; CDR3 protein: CASSRGPLPNTEAFF
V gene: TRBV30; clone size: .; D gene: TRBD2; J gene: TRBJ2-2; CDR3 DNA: TGTGCCTGGACGCGACTAGCGGCCGGGGAGCTGTTTTTT; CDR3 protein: CAWTRLAAGELFF
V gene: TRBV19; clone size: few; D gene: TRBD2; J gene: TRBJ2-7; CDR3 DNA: TGTGCCAGTAGTATTGTAGCGGGAGGGCCCAACGAGCAGTACTTC; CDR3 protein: CASSIVAGGPNEQYF
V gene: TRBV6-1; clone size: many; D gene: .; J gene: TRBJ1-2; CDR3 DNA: TGTGCCAGCAGTGAATATGCAGGGGCGAATGGCTACACCTTC; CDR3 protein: CASSEYAGANGYTF
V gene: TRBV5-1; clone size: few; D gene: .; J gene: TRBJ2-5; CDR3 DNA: TGCGCCAGCAGCTTGGCCGAGGTCCGTCTATACCAAGAGACCCAGTACTTC; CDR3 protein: CASSLAEVRLYQETQYF
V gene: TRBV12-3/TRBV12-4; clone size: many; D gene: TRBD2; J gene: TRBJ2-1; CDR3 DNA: TGTGCCACTAGCGGGAGTGGCGATGAGCAGTTCTTC; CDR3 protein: CATSGSGDEQFF
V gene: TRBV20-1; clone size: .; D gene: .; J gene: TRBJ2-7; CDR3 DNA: TGCAGTGCTGGGCAGGGGTACGTCGCACTCTCCTACGAGCAGTACTTC; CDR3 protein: CSAGQGYVALSYEQYF
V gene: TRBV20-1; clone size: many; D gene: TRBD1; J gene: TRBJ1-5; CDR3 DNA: TGCAGTGCTAGAGATCAGGGGGATCAGCCCCAGCATTTT; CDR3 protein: CSARDQGDQPQHF
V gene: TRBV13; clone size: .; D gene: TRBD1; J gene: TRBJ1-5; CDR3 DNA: TGTGCCAGCAGCTTAAGGTCCACAGGGGATCAGCCCCAGCATTTT; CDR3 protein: CASSLRSTGDQPQHF
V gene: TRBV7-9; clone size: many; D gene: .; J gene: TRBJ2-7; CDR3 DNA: TGTGCCAGCAGCCAGACAACGGGGGTCTACGAGCAGTACTTC; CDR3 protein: CASSQTTGVYEQYF
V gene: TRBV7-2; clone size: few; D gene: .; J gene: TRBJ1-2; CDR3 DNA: TGTGCCAGCAGCTCTTACAGTCTCTATGGCTACACCTTC; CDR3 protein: CASSSYSLYGYTF
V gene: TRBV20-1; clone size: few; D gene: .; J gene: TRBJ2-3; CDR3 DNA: TGCAGTGCTAGTGCGGGCACAGATACGCAGTATTTT; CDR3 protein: CSASAGTDTQYF
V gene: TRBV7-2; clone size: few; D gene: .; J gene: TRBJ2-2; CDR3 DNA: TGTGCCAGCAGCTCCAAGAGGGAGATTGGGGAGCTGTTTTTT; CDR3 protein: CASSSKREIGELFF
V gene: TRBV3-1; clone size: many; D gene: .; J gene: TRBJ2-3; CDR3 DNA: TGTGCCAGCAGCCGTGCCGACGACAGAGAGGGGGATACGCAGTATTTT; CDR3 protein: CASSRADDREGDTQYF
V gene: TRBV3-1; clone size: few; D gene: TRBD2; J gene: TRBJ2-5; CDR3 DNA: TGTGCCAGCAGCCACTGGGGACTAGCGGTCGAAGAGACCCAGTACTTC; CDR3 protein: CASSHWGLAVEETQYF
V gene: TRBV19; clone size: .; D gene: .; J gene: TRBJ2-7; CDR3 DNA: TGTGCCAGTAGTCAACAGGGAAGCCACGAGCAGTACTTC; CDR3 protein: CASSQQGSHEQYF
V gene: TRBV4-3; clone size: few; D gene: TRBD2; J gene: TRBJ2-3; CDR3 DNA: TGCGCCAGCAGCGCGAGACTAGCGGGGGCAGATACGCAGTATTTT; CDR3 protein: CASSARLAGADTQYF
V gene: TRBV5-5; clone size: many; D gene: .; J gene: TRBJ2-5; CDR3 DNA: TGTGCCAGCAGCTTGGCAGCTAGCCGACGACCTCCCGGAGAGACCCAGTACTTC; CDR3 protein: CASSLAASRRPPGETQYF
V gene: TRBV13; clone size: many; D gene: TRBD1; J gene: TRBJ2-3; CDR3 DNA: TGTGCCAGCAGCCTGGGGGACAGGGAGGCAGATACGCAGTATTTT; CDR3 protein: CASSLGDREADTQYF
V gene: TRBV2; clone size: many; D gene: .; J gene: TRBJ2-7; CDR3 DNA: TGTGCCAGCAATCTTGCCCCCGGTAGCGGGCAGTACTTC; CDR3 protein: CASNLAPGSGQYF
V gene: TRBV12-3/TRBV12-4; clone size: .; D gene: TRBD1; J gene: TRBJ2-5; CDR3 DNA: TGTGCCAGCAGACTTGGGACAGGGAGTGAGACCCAGTACTTC; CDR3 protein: CASRLGTGSETQYF
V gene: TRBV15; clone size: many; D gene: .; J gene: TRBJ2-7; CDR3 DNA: TGTGCCACCAGCAGAGAATTCGGGCCGTACTACGAGCAGTACTTC; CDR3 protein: CATSREFGPYYEQYF
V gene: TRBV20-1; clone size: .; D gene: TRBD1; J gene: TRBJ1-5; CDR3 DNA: TGCAGTGCTAGGGATGGACAGGCGGGCAATCAGCCCCAGCATTTT; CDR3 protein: CSARDGQAGNQPQHF
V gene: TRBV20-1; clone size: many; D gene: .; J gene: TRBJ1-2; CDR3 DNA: TGCAGTGCTAGAGAACCAGGGTTCGCTGACCGCTATGGCTACACCTTC; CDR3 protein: CSAREPGFADRYGYTF
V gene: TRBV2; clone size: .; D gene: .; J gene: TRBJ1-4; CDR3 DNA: TGTGCCAGCAGGGCAGCTCGAACAACTAATGAAAAACTGTTTTTT; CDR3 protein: CASRAARTTNEKLFF
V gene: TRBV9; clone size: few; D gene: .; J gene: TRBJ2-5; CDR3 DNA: TGTGCCAGCAGCCCCCACGCGTCCAAAGAGACCCAGTACTTC; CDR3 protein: CASSPHASKETQYF
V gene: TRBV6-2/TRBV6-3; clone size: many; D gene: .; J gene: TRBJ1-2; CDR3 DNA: TGTGCCAGCAGACGGTTTCAGGGGATGGACTATGGCTACACCTTC; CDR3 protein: CASRRFQGMDYGYTF
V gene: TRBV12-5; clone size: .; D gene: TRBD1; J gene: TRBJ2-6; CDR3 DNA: TGTGCTAGTGGTCAGGGACAGGGTCCGTCCAACGTCCTGACTTTC; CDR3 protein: CASGQGQGPSNVLTF
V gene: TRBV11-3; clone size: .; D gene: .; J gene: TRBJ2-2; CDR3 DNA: TGTGCCAGCCTAGGCACCGGGGAGCTGTTTTTT; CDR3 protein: CASLGTGELFF